This T cell receptor (beta chain) was profiled in a study of T cells in Graves' hyperthyroidism and ophthalmopathy (dated by TCRdb to the late 2010s). With respect to the entire study: Peripheral blood samples were taken at the time of initial diagnosis, prior to any treatment. The paper describes TCR Vbeta CDR3 sequencing of 135 peripheral blood samples, made up of 43 ophthalmopathy patients, roughly 72 hyperthyroidism patients and roughly 17 progressor patients. The study also compared thyroid tissue and blood T-cell repertoires from roughly six Graves' hyperthyroidism patients. TCR V-J signatures able to tell the groups apart were searched for in a discovery cohort of 100 or so patients, of whom more than 40 had Graves' ophthalmopathy and around 57 had stable Graves' hyperthyroidism. Prospective prediction of ophthalmopathy was tested in an independent validation cohort consisting of about 20 hyperthyroidism patients and approximately 16 patients who later progressed to ophthalmopathy. After blood sampling, hyperthyroidism patients were treated with methimazole at a starting dose of 30 mg daily, and ophthalmopathy patients were treated with high-dose intravenous methylprednisolone. For training and testing, the 100 patients in the discovery cohort were randomly divided in a 7:3 ratio.

Amplification of TCR beta CDR3 regions was carried out from RNA transcripts. For the first round of RT-PCR on the TCR CDR3, the HTBI primer set was used together with the Qiagen OneStep RT-PCR kit. Libraries were constructed in a second round of multiplex PCR, after which size selection and purification were carried out. Libraries were sequenced paired-end with 100 bp reads on an Illumina HiSeq2000. The source study handled its data this way. SOAPnuke was used to process the raw data, throwing out any read that contained adapters or uncalled bases, had a mean Phred below 15, or lacked an exact constant-primer or identifier match. High-quality paired reads were merged with COPE v1.2.5, and unique nucleotide sequences were defined as clonotypes. MiTCR v1.1 was used to align the clonotypes against IMGT TRBV, TRBD and TRBJ reference segments. The analysis included only V-J combinations with a frequency above 0.0001, which together covered 99.2% of the repertoires. A TCS score was defined as the ratio of F50 (clonal expansion) to E x V (chaos), with BLOSUM62-based TCRdist applied between CDR3 peptides within each V-J. Welch's t-statistics and random forest reduced 514 V-J features to 10 to 15, which were used in a naive Bayes classifier (R e1071). TCRdb ran its own pipeline on the public reads, namely fastp trimming at Q25 and MiXCR clone calling, and kept in-frame beta chains. Rows matching on CDR3 protein sequence are summarized as one entry with the most common DNA and genes. V and J calls and clone size were set by TCRdb, not the authors. The sample records 250,000 or so distinct CDR3 sequences, around 15% of which are singletons. The ten biggest clones cover 25% to 30% of the sample.

Broader findings and caveats from the paper: A model built on a 13 V-J signature distinguished ophthalmopathy from stable hyperthyroidism, reaching around 90% sensitivity and around 81% specificity in cross-validation and 80%/75% in testing. In validation, the model predicted progression to ophthalmopathy a median of roughly 6.2 months before onset, with about 70% sensitivity and roughly 77% specificity. Sample size was not statistically predetermined, and blinding of investigators to group allocation was not performed. Most expanded thyroid clonotypes (frequency above 0.001) were also detected in blood, a finding suggesting that blood repertoires may reflect thyroid immune responses.

The germline V end is reduced by 1 base and the J end by 3 bases; junction bases left unmatched: 1. The CDR3 covers 14 residues, taking in both the cysteine and the phenylalanine. Here the CDR3 DNA is all that survives: 42 bases in frame from base 1. According to the germline V gene, CDR1 reads SGHRS and CDR2 reads YFSETQ. Ophthalmopathy patients had moderately to severely active disease, Clinical Activity Score of at least 3, NOSPECS grade of at least 4, and duration under 3 months. The study excluded patients with uncontrolled infections, other autoimmune diseases, pregnancy or lactation. Diagnoses were based on clinical symptoms, serum thyroxine and TRAb, thyroid ultrasound and orbital computed tomography. PBMCs were isolated from 7.5 to 10 ml of fresh peripheral blood by Ficoll-Paque density gradient centrifugation. Trizol reagent was used to extract total RNA, and RNA quality was then checked on an Agilent 2100 Bioanalyzer.

This clonotype was counted at least ten times. The specificity of this receptor is unknown. No base quality values were provided; no much bigger clone lies one nucleotide off. In this chain, TRBV5-1 is recombined with TRBJ2-1, with TRBD2 identical over 7 junction bases. The clonotype was recovered from a woman under 30 with Graves' ophthalmopathy. The sample was blood. The CDR3 protein: CASSLPSGYNEQFF. The nucleotide sequence reads TGCGCCAGCAGCTTGCCTAGCGGCTACAATGAGCAGTTCTTC.